Each of the 7 T cell receptor beta chains below was sequenced from the same sample in a study of T-cell memory formation after mild COVID-19. From the 5' RACE reads, TCRdb called clonotypes with MiXCR, one entry per CDR3 protein. Here the sample spans approximately 180,000 distinct CDR3 sequences, approximately 16% being singletons. The sample taken for sequencing was PBMCs or a T cell subset sorted from them (not recorded which). The receptors were gathered from an adult woman who had mild COVID-19 (a few samples of this study predate the infection). Cell type and time point are not known.

This clonotype was seen ten or more times. The chain uses TRBV5-1 and TRBJ2-5; D might be TRBD1 (5 bases). Germline lookup yields CDR1 SGHRS and CDR2 YFSETQ. This CDR3 spans 14 amino acids. Trimming removed 1 base at V and 3 bases at J, with 10 bases between. CDR3 in DNA: TGCGCCAGCAGCTTGATGATAGGGGAAGAGACCCAGTACTTC. This encodes CASSLMIGEETQYF.

This clonotype turned up a few times. CDR3 bases: TGCGCCAGCACCAGTGGGGTCGTGCAGTACTTC. Protein: CASTSGVVQYF. V usage is TRBV5-1 and J usage is TRBJ2-7; D unclear. V dropped 6 bases and J dropped 9 bases, with 13 bases sitting between them. This CDR3 spans 11 amino acids. The germline V gene has CDR1 SGHRS and CDR2 YFSETQ. The full variable domain, with the rest looked up from reference TRBV5-1 and TRBJ2-7, is KAGVTQTPRYLIKTRGQQVTLSCSPISGHRSVSWYQQTPGQGLQFLFEYFSETQRNKGNFPGRFSGRQFSNSRSEMNVSTLELGDSALYLCASTSGVVQYFGPGTRLTVT.

This clonotype has a handful of counts. V usage is TRBV12-3 or TRBV12-4 and J usage is TRBJ2-3; D could derive from TRBD1 or TRBD2 (5 bases each). The germline V and J ends were trimmed by 6 bases and 0 bases, with 19 bases remaining between them. The CDR3 is 17 amino acids. CDR3 region: CASSPGPQPASTDTQYF. CDR3 coding DNA: TGTGCCAGCAGCCCGGGACCCCAACCGGCTAGCACAGATACGCAGTATTTT.

This clonotype turned up a few times. This chain links TRBV7-2 with TRBJ2-3, with 8 bases that match TRBD2. Germline CDR1 and CDR2: SGHTA and FQGNSA. The CDR3 consists of 16 residues. The V and J ends lost 2 bases and 4 bases, in that order; junction bases with no gene match: 8. This chain's CDR3 is CASSLPPGGLPDTQYF. The CDR3 DNA sequence: TGTGCCAGCAGCTTACCGCCGGGGGGGCTTCCAGATACGCAGTATTTT.

This clonotype was counted only a few times. The chain is built from TRBV9 and TRBJ2-2, with 10 nucleotides matching TRBD1. The CDR3 is 16 amino acids. V dropped 2 bases and J dropped 7; count of bases not matched to a gene: 8. Germline V gives CDR1 SGDLS, CDR2 YYNGEE. For the CDR3, the DNA is TGTGCCAGCAGCGTGACACCGGGACAGGGGATCGGGGAGCTGTTTTTT. It is translated as CASSVTPGQGIGELFF.

In this sample, this clonotype turned up a few times. The V and J genes are TRBV5-1 and TRBJ1-1; D is ambiguous. Per the germline V gene, CDR1 is SGHRS and CDR2 is YFSETQ. The CDR3 is made up of 17 amino acids. Trimming took 1 base from V and 0 from J, leaving 16 bases between them. The CDR3 loop reads CASSLQGSVSLNTEAFF. The DNA for the CDR3 is TGCGCCAGCAGCTTGCAAGGGTCAGTCTCCCTGAACACTGAAGCTTTCTTT.

Only a few counts were recorded for this clonotype. The CDR3 coding sequence is TGTGCCAGCAGTTACTCGAGCGGTGTCGGGCCGGGAACCGGGGAGCTGTTTTTT. Amino acid sequence: CASSYSSGVGPGTGELFF. The rearrangement links TRBV6-7 to TRBJ2-2; D is possibly TRBD2 (5 bases). TRBV6-7 is an ORF for which the function is uncertain. Trimming shortened V by 0 bases and J by 5 bases, and 19 bases separated the two germline ends. The CDR3 is 18 amino acids.